This T cell receptor (beta chain) was captured in a study of control samples from healthy donors and cancer patients. This table comes from immunoSEQ multiplex PCR, and its TCRdb copy is limited to in-frame clones, with some not included. The data show about 150,000 clones, 80% to 90% seen once. V was pared by 3 bases and J by 3 bases, with 9 bases of the junction left unmatched. Germline V gene sequence: CDR1 MNHEY, CDR2 SMNVEV (reference sequence). This CDR3 contains 17 residues. Sequenced: blood. J is TRBJ1-4 and V is TRBV27; 8 bases are shared with TRBD1. The receptor was derived from a young man in good health. CDR3 region: CASSFFPKTGANEKLFF. CDR3 coding DNA: TGTGCCAGCAGTTTCTTCCCTAAGACAGGGGCTAATGAAAAACTGTTTTTT.